Shown below are 20 T cell receptor beta chains from a single sample sequenced in a study of shared clonotypes between healthy human individuals. The method was immunoSEQ multiplex PCR; TCRdb's version includes in-frame clones alone and lacks a portion of them. Among fewer than 650,000 clones, around 78% were seen once, and the ten largest hold about 11%. The sample taken for sequencing was PBMCs. These receptors originate from a woman in her thirties or forties in good health. Some clones in this sample may be carry-over from other donors' samples.

As concerns this clone: An end of the junction differs from the germline gene, which may be a read error. The chain employs TRBV5-1 and TRBJ1-1, with D possibly matching TRBD1 (6 bases). The germline CDR1 and CDR2 sequences are SGHRS and YFSETQ. The CDR3 extends over 15 amino acids. CDR3: CASRPNLGGNAEAFF. The CDR3 DNA sequence: TGCGCCAGCAGGCCCAACCTAGGGGGGAACGCTGAAGCTTTCTTT.

This chain links TRBV2 with TRBJ2-1, with TRBD2 matching over 11 bases. The ends lost 6 bases at V and 5 bases at J; junction bases unmatched: 6. Germline CDR1 reads SNHLY; CDR2 reads FYNNEI. The CDR3 totals 15 residues. The CDR3 is CASRETSGEHNEQFF. CDR3 bases: TGTGCCAGCAGGGAGACTAGCGGGGAACACAATGAGCAGTTCTTC.

V gene TRBV5-1 combines with J gene TRBJ2-7, with 7 bases that match TRBD1. The germline V gene encodes CDR1 SGHRS and CDR2 YFSETQ. Unmatched junction bases numbered 8, after V lost 3 bases and J lost 2 bases. This CDR3 has 15 amino acids. The DNA for the CDR3 is TGCGCCAGCAGCTCCGCTCCCGGGACAGCCTACGAGCAGTACTTC. Translated, it gives CASSSAPGTAYEQYF.

V is TRBV11-1 and J is TRBJ2-3; perhaps D is TRBD1 or TRBD2 (7 bases each). Looked up from germline, CDR1 is SGHAT and CDR2 is FQDESV (reference sequence). Trimming cost V 4 bases and J 0 bases, with 11 bases left between them. The CDR3 loop spans 15 amino acids. In DNA, the CDR3 is TGTGCCAGCAGCTCGGGGGGACAGAGCACAGATACGCAGTATTTT. Its translation is CASSSGGQSTDTQYF.

This chain joins TRBV27 and TRBJ1-5, with 9 bases lining up with TRBD1. The V gene end was trimmed by 8 bases and the J gene end by 0 bases; junction bases not matched to a gene: 5. The CDR3 contains 15 residues. Germline loops: CDR1 MNHEY, CDR2 SMNVEV (reference sequence). CDR3 DNA sequence: TGTGCCAGCGGCACGGACAGGGGTAGCAATCAGCCCCAGCATTTT. Translating it yields CASGTDRGSNQPQHF.

The chain has TRBV5-1 and TRBJ2-3, with 9 bases lining up with TRBD2. CDR1 SGHRS and CDR2 YFSETQ come from the germline V gene. The CDR3 is 14 amino acids. With V trimmed by 7 bases and J by 2 bases, 5 bases remained unmatched. This CDR3 is CASSGLANTDTQYF. The CDR3, as DNA: TGCGCCAGCTCGGGACTAGCAAACACAGATACGCAGTATTTT.

V and J are TRBV5-4 and TRBJ1-4, with D tentatively TRBD1 (5 bases). The CDR3 runs to 15 residues. V dropped 0 bases and J dropped 8 bases, with 14 bases sitting between them. The germline V gene encodes CDR1 SGHNT and CDR2 YYREEE (reference sequence). CDR3 sequence (DNA): TGTGCCAGCAGCTTGGCCGGGGCAGGGTCGGAAAAACTGTTTTTT. It is translated as CASSLAGAGSEKLFF.

The V and J genes are TRBV5-1 and TRBJ1-4; D is unresolved. With 2 bases removed from V and 5 bases from J, the gap between germline ends came to 10 bases. CDR1 and CDR2 from the germline V gene are SGHRS and YFSETQ. This CDR3 has 14 residues. The CDR3 DNA follows: TGCGCCAGCAGCTTAGTCCCGGCAAATGAAAAACTGTTTTTT. It specifies CASSLVPANEKLFF.

The rearrangement uses TRBV28 and TRBJ2-7; D assignment may be TRBD1 or TRBD2 (5 bases each). The CDR3 consists of 14 residues. Looked up from germline, CDR1 is MDHEN and CDR2 is SYDVKM. The ends were cut back, 5 bases at V and 5 bases at J, with 16 bases in the middle. The CDR3 coding sequence is TGTGCCAGCAGTAGGTTTCAGGGAGTCCACGAGCAGTACTTC. It translates to CASSRFQGVHEQYF.

The CDR3 DNA follows: TGCAGCGCCTTGACAGGAAATTATGGCTACACCTTC. Protein sequence: CSALTGNYGYTF. The V call is TRBV29-1, the J call TRBJ1-2, with a weak D call TRBD1 (6 bases). The V gene lost 7 bases and the J gene lost 5 bases, with 14 bases spanning the gap. The germline gives CDR1 SQVTM, CDR2 ANQGSEA. This CDR3 is 12 amino acids long.

The chain links TRBV5-4 to TRBJ2-2; D ambiguous. CDR1 and CDR2 from the germline V gene are SGHNT and YYREEE (reference sequence). The V end was cut by 0 bases, the J end by 7 bases, with 10 bases between. The CDR3 contains 14 residues. The CDR3: CASSLEPRHGELFF. CDR3 nucleotides: TGTGCCAGCAGCTTGGAGCCTAGGCACGGGGAGCTGTTTTTT.

The chain recombines TRBV9 with TRBJ2-3; 7 bases align to TRBD2. After removal of 3 bases from V and 5 bases from J, the junction contained 12 bases not matched to a gene. The CDR3 extends over 16 amino acids. The germline CDR1 and CDR2 sequences are SGDLS and YYNGEE. CDR3 sequence (DNA): TGTGCCAGCAGCGCCTTGATGGGGGGGACCATAGATACGCAGTATTTT. This sequence encodes CASSALMGGTIDTQYF.

Regarding this clone: It is likely a read error: a sequence one base away is far more abundant. V is TRBV30 and J is TRBJ1-5; weak D call: TRBD1 (5 bases). Germline V gene lookup returns CDR1 GTSNPN and CDR2 SVGIG (reference sequence). The CDR3 runs to 13 residues. DNA of the CDR3: TGTGCCTGGGGTGTACTTGGGGACCAGCCCCAGCATTTT. Its protein is CAWGVLGDQPQHF. The whole variable domain, remainder taken from reference TRBV30 and TRBJ1-5, is SQTIHQWPATLVQPVGSPLSLECTVEGTSNPNLYWYRQAAGRGLQLLFYSVGIGQISSEVPQNLSASRPQDRQFILSSKKLLLSDSGFYLCAWGVLGDQPQHFGDGTRLSIL.

CDR3 region: CASSEGDRKTEAFF. Here the CDR3 DNA reads TGTGCCAGCAGTGAAGGGGATCGGAAGACTGAAGCTTTCTTT. The V call is TRBV25-1, the J call TRBJ1-1; D gene ambiguous. V lost 2 bases and J lost 5, with 12 bases in between. There are 14 residues in the CDR3. Germline assignment: CDR1 MGHDK and CDR2 SYGVNS.

The V and J genes are TRBV7-2 and TRBJ1-2; D is unclear. Germline V gene data show CDR1 as SGHTA and CDR2 as FQGNSA. The V gene lost 4 bases and the J gene lost 4 bases, with 10 bases spanning the gap. The CDR3 runs 13 residues. CDR3 loop: CASSSQVGYGYTF. DNA of the CDR3: TGTGCCAGCAGCTCACAAGTCGGCTATGGCTACACCTTC.

This clone has a handful of counts. Distinct nucleotide sequences in the sample also encode this CDR3. This chain uses TRBV19 with TRBJ1-1; maybe TRBD1 (5 bases). V was clipped by 5 bases and J by 1 base, with 8 bases between them. The germline V gene encodes CDR1 LNHDA and CDR2 SQIVND (reference sequence). The CDR3 has 13 amino acids. The DNA for the CDR3 is TGTGCCAGTAGTTTGAGGGGGAACACTGAAGCTTTCTTT. Protein sequence: CASSLRGNTEAFF.

This chain connects TRBV9 to TRBJ2-7; TRBD1 matches 8 bases. Germline V gene sequence: CDR1 SGDLS, CDR2 YYNGEE. This CDR3 has 14 residues. Unmatched junction bases numbered 5, after V lost 2 bases and J lost 4 bases. CDR3 sequence: CASSVLWTGYEQYF. CDR3 in DNA: TGTGCCAGCAGCGTGCTCTGGACAGGGTACGAGCAGTACTTC.

The chain uses TRBV28 and TRBJ2-7; the D gene is possibly TRBD1 (5 bases). V lost 8 bases, J lost 2 bases, and 10 bases lay in between. CDR1 MDHEN and CDR2 SYDVKM come from the germline V gene. This CDR3 spans 12 amino acids. The CDR3 sequence is CASGAFAYEQYF. CDR3 sequence (DNA): TGTGCCAGCGGGGCTTTCGCCTACGAGCAGTACTTC.

Details on this clone: The sample carries other DNA sequences with the same CDR3. The chain employs TRBV15 and TRBJ2-3; the D call may be TRBD1 or TRBD2 (5 bases each). Trimming left V 1 base short and J 2 bases short, with 7 bases between. The length of the CDR3 is 14 residues. Germline CDR1 LNHNV, CDR2 YYDKDF (reference sequence). The CDR3, as DNA: TGTGCCACCAGCAGAGGGGGGTCCACAGATACGCAGTATTTT. Translating it yields CATSRGGSTDTQYF.

The gene calls are TRBV21-1 and TRBJ2-7; TRBD2 is the table's D call and was not checked against the DNA. TRBV21-1 is recorded as a pseudogene. The CDR3 loop spans 13 amino acids. CDR3 sequence reads: CASSKVRFCEQYF. CDR3 bases: TGTGCCAGCAGCAAAGTTCGGTTTTGCGAGCAGTACTTC.